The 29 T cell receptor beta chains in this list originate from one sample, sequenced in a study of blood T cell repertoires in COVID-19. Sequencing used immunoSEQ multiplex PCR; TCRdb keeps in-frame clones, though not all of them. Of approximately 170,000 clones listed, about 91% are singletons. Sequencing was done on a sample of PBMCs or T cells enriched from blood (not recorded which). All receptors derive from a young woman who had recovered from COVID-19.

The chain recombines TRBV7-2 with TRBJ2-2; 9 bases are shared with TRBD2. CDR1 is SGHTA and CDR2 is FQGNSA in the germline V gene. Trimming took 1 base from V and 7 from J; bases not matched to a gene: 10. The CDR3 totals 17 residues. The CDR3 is CASSLGVLAGVGGELFF. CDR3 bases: TGTGCCAGCAGCTTAGGGGTATTAGCGGGGGTCGGCGGGGAGCTGTTTTTT. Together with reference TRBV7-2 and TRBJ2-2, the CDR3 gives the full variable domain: GAGVSQSPSNKVTEKGKDVELRCDPISGHTALYWYRQSLGQGLEFLIYFQGNSAPDKSGLPSDRFSAERTGGSVSTLTIQRTQQEDSAVYLCASSLGVLAGVGGELFFGEGSRLTVL.

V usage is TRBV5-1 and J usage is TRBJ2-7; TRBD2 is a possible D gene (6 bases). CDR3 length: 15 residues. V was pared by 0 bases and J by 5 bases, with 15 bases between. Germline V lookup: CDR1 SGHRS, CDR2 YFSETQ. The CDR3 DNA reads TGCGCCAGCAGCTTGGGGGCCGGGGGTTGGGACGAGCAGTACTTC. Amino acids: CASSLGAGGWDEQYF. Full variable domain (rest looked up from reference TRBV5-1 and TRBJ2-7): KAGVTQTPRYLIKTRGQQVTLSCSPISGHRSVSWYQQTPGQGLQFLFEYFSETQRNKGNFPGRFSGRQFSNSRSEMNVSTLELGDSALYLCASSLGAGGWDEQYFGPGTRLTVT.

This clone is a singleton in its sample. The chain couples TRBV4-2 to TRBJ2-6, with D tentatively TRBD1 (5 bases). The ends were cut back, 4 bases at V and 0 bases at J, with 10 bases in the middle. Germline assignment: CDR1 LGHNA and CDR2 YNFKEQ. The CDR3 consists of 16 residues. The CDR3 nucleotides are TGTGCCAGCAGCCTACAGGAGCTCTCTGGGGCCAACGTCCTGACTTTC. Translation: CASSLQELSGANVLTF.

The CDR3 region is CASSETSGSYEQYF. The CDR3 nucleotides are TGCGCCAGCAGTGAGACTAGCGGTTCCTACGAGCAGTACTTC. The chain uses TRBV10-2 and TRBJ2-7, with 8 bases lining up with TRBD2. V was pared by 2 bases and J by 1 base, with 1 base of the junction left unmatched. This CDR3 is built from 14 residues. Germline-derived CDR1 and CDR2 are WSHSY and SAAADI.

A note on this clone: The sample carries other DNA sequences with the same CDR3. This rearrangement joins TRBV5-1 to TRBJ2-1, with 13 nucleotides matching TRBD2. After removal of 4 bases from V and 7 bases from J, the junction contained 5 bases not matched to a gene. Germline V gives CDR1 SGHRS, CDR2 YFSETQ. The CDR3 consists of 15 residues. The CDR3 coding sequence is TGCGCCAGCAGCCCCGGACTAGCGGGAGTTAATGAGCAGTTCTTC. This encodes CASSPGLAGVNEQFF.

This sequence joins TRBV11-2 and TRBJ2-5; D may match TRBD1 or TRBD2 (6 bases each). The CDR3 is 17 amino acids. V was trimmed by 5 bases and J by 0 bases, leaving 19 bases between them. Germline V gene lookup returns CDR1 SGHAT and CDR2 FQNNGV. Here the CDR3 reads CASSLGGWRLDQETQYF. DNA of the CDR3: TGTGCCAGCAGCCTAGGGGGTTGGAGACTAGACCAAGAGACCCAGTACTTC.

The CDR3 DNA reads as TGCAGCGTAGGAGGGGGCGACTTCTATGGCTACACCTTC. This sequence encodes CSVGGGDFYGYTF. The J gene is TRBJ1-2, the V gene TRBV29-1; TRBD1 agrees at 7 bases. The CDR3 runs to 13 residues. Trimming removed 6 bases from V and 4 bases from J; junction bases left unmatched: 8. Germline lookup yields CDR1 SQVTM and CDR2 ANQGSEA.

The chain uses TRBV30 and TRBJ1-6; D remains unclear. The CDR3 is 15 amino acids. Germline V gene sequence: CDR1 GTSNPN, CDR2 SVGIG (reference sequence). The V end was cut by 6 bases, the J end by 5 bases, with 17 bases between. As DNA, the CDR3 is TGTGCCTGCACATGGCGGGTCGGGAATAATTCACCCCTCCACTTT. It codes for CACTWRVGNNSPLHF.

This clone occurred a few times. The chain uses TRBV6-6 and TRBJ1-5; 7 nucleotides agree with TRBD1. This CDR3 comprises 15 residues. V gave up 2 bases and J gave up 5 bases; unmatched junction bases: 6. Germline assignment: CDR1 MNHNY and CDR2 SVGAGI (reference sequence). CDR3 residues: CASSYPRQGDQPQHF. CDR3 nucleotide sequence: TGTGCCAGCAGTTACCCCCGACAGGGCGATCAGCCCCAGCATTTT.

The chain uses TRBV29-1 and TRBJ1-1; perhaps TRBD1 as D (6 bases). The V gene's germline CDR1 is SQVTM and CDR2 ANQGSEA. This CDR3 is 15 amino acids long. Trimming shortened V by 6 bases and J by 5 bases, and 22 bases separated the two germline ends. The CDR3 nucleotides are TGCAGCGTGGACATGGGACACCGGGCCTGGACTGAAGCTTTCTTT. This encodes CSVDMGHRAWTEAFF.

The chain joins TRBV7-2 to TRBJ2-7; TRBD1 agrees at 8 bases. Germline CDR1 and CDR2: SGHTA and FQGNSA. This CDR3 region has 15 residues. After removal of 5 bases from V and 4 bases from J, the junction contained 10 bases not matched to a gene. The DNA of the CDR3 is TGTGCCAGCAGCAATGCCGGGACAGGCGTTTACGAGCAGTACTTC. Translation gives CASSNAGTGVYEQYF.

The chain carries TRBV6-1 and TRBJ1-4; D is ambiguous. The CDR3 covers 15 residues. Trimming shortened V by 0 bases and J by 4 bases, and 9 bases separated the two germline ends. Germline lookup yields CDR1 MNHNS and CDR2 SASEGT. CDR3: CASSEAGLNNEKLFF. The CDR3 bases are TGTGCCAGCAGTGAAGCGGGCTTAAATAATGAAAAACTGTTTTTT.

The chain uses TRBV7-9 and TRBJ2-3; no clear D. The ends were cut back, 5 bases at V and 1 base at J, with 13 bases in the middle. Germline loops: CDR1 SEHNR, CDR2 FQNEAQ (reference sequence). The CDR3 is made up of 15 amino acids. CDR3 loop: CASSPVPPGTDTQYF. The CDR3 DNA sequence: TGTGCCAGCAGCCCAGTCCCTCCCGGCACAGATACGCAGTATTTT.

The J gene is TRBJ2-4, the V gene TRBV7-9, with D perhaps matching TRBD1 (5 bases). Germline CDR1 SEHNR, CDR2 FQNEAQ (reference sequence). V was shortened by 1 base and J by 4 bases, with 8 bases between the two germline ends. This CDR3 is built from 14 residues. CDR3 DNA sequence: TGTGCCAGCAGCTTAGTAGGGGCAAAAAACATTCAGTACTTC. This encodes CASSLVGAKNIQYF.

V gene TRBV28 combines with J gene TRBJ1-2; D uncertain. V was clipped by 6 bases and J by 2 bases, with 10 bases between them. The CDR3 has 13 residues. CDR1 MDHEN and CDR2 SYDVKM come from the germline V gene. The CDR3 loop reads CASSRLRNYGYTF. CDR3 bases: TGTGCCAGCAGCCGACTACGGAACTATGGCTACACCTTC.

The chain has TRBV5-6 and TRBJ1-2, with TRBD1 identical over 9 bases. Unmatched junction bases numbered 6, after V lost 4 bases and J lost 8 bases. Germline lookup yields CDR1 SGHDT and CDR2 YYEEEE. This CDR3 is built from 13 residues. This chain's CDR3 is CASSQDRGRGYTF. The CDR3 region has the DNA TGTGCCAGCAGCCAGGACAGGGGACGAGGCTACACCTTC. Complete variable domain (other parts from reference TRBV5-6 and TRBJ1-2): DAGVTQSPTHLIKTRGQQVTLRCSPKSGHDTVSWYQQALGQGPQFIFQYYEEEERQRGNFPDRFSGHQFPNYSSELNVNALLLGDSALYLCASSQDRGRGYTFGSGTRLTVV.

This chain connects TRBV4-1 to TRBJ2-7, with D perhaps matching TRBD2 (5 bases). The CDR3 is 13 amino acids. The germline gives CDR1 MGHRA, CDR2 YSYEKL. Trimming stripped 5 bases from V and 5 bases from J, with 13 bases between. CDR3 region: CASSNLARDEQYF. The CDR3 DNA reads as TGCGCCAGCAGCAACCTAGCTCGTGACGAGCAGTACTTC.

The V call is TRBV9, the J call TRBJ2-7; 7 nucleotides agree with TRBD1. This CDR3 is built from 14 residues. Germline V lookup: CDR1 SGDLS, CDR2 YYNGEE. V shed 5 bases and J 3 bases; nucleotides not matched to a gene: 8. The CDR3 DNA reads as TGTGCCAGCAGTCAAACAGGGGACCACTACGAGCAGTACTTC. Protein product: CASSQTGDHYEQYF.

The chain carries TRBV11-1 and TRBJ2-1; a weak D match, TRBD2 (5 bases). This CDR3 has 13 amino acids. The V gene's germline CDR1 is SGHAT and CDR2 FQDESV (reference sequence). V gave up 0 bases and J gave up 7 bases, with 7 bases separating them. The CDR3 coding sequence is TGTGCCAGCAGCTTAGCGGGAGAAAATGAGCAGTTCTTC. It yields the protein CASSLAGENEQFF. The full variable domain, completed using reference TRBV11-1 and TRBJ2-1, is EAEVAQSPRYKITEKSQAVAFWCDPISGHATLYWYRQILGQGPELLVQFQDESVVDDSQLPKDRFSAERLKGVDSTLKIQPAELGDSAMYLCASSLAGENEQFFGPGTRLTVL.

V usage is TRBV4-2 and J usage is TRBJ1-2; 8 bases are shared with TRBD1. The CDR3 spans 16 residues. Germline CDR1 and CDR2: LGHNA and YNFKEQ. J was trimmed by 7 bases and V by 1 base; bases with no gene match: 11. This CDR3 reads CASSQGPDREEGGYTF. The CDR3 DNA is TGTGCCAGCAGCCAAGGACCGGACAGGGAGGAGGGTGGCTACACCTTC.

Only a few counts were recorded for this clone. The CDR3 sequence: CASKLGTSGRFGQLNTGELFF. The CDR3 coding sequence is TGCGCCAGCAAGCTGGGGACTAGCGGGAGGTTCGGGCAACTGAACACCGGGGAGCTGTTTTTT. The rearrangement joins TRBV23-1 to TRBJ2-2; 15 bases line up with TRBD2. TRBV23-1 carries the ORF label, with uncertain function. The V and J ends lost 7 bases and 1 base, in that order; junction bases with no gene match: 16. The CDR3 is made up of 21 amino acids.

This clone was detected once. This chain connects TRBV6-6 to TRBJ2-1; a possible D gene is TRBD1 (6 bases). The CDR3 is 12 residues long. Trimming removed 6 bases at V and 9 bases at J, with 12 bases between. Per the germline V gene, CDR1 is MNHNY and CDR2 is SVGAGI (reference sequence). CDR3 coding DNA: TGTGCCAGCAGCCAACAGGGTGGTGAGCAGTTCTTC. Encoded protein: CASSQQGGEQFF.

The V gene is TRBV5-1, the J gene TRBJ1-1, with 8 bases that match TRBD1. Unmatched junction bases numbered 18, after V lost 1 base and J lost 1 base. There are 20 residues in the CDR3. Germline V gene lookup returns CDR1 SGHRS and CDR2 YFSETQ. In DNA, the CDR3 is TGCGCCAGCAGCTTGCTGGGAAGGACAGGGTTTAGCAAGACGAACACTGAAGCTTTCTTT. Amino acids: CASSLLGRTGFSKTNTEAFF.

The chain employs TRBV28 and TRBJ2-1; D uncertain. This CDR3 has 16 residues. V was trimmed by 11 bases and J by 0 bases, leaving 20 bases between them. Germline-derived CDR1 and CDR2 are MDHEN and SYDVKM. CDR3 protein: CAVADPSPGSYNEQFF. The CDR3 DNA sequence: TGTGCCGTGGCGGATCCTTCTCCCGGCTCCTACAATGAGCAGTTCTTC.

CDR3 loop: CASSVTGSAYEQYF. The CDR3, as DNA: TGTGCCAGCAGCGTTACAGGGTCAGCCTACGAGCAGTACTTC. The chain combines TRBV9 with TRBJ2-7; D possibly corresponds to TRBD1 (6 bases). Looked up from germline, CDR1 is SGDLS and CDR2 is YYNGEE. The CDR3 runs to 14 residues. V was trimmed by 2 bases and J by 2 bases, leaving 11 bases between them.

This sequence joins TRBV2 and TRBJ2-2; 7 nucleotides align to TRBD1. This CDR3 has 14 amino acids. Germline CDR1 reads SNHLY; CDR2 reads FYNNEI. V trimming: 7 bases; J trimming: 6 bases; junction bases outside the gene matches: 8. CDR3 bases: TGTGCCAGCAACCTACAGGGGTCTGCCGGGGAGCTGTTTTTT. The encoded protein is CASNLQGSAGELFF. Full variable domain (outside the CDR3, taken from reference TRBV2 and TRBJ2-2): EPEVTQTPSHQVTQMGQEVILRCVPISNHLYFYWYRQILGQKVEFLVSFYNNEISEKSEIFDDQFSVERPDGSNFTLKIRSTKLEDSAMYFCASNLQGSAGELFFGEGSRLTVL.

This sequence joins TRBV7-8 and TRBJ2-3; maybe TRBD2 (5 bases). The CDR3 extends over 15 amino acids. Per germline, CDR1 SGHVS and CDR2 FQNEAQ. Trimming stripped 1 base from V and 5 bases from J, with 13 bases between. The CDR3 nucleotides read TGTGCCAGCAGCTTAGGCAGGAGGAGAGGAGATACGCAGTATTTT. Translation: CASSLGRRRGDTQYF.

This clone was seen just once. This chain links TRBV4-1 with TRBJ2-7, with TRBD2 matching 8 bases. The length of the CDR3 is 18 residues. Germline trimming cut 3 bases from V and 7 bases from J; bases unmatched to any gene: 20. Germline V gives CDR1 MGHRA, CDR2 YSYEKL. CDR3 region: CASSQRENPSGRLWEQYF. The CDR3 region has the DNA TGCGCCAGCAGCCAGAGGGAGAACCCGAGCGGGAGACTTTGGGAGCAGTACTTC.

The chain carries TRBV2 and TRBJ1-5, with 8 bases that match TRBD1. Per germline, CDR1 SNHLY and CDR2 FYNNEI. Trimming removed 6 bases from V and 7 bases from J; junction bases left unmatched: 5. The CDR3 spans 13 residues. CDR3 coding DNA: TGTGCCAGCAGCCCCGGGACAGGCCAGCCCCAGCATTTT. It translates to CASSPGTGQPQHF. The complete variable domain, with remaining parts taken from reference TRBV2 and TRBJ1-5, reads EPEVTQTPSHQVTQMGQEVILRCVPISNHLYFYWYRQILGQKVEFLVSFYNNEISEKSEIFDDQFSVERPDGSNFTLKIRSTKLEDSAMYFCASSPGTGQPQHFGDGTRLSIL.